These T cell receptor beta chains were read from a single sample in a study of cytomegalovirus exposure and HLA in healthy donors. Libraries were prepared by immunoSEQ multiplex PCR; TCRdb keeps only in-frame clonotypes and omits some of them. This sample carries about 80,000 clones, about four fifths of them seen once, and the ten largest clones take 32%. The sequencing sample was made of PBMCs. These receptors all stem from a man between 50 and 59 years old in good health and CMV-seropositive. The CDR3 runs from the conserved cysteine through the conserved F or W. Fields, in order: CDR3 DNA, CDR3 protein, D gene, clone size, J gene, V gene. A D gene is named only where the DNA matches it firmly. Size tells how often a clone was seen (once, few, many) or the class of an expanded clone, and some rows leave it out.

cdr3_nt: TGTGCCAGCAGCTTGATTGTTAGCGGGAGCCCCAATGAGCAGTTCTTC
cdr3_aa: CASSLIVSGSPNEQFF
d_call: TRBD2
clone_size: once
j_call: TRBJ2-1
v_call: TRBV5-6

cdr3_nt: TGTGCCAGCAGCTTAAACGGGGGGCACACCGGGGAGCTGTTTTTT
cdr3_aa: CASSLNGGHTGELFF
d_call: -
clone_size: -
j_call: TRBJ2-2
v_call: TRBV7-3

cdr3_nt: TGTGCCAGCAGAGGGACTTCTCAAGAGCAGTTCTTC
cdr3_aa: CASRGTSQEQFF
d_call: -
clone_size: few
j_call: TRBJ2-1
v_call: TRBV6-5

cdr3_nt: TGCGCCAGCAGCCAAGAAGCGATAGCGGGAGCAGATACGCAGTATTTT
cdr3_aa: CASSQEAIAGADTQYF
d_call: TRBD2
clone_size: once
j_call: TRBJ2-3
v_call: TRBV4-1

cdr3_nt: TGCGCCAGCAGTCCCGATAGATTCCTAAGCTCTGGGGCCAACGGCCTGACTTTC
cdr3_aa: CASSPDRFLSSGANGLTF
d_call: -
clone_size: few
j_call: TRBJ2-6
v_call: TRBV23-1

cdr3_nt: TGTGCCAGCAGTGAATCGGGAGCGGGAGGCTACGAGCAGTACTTC
cdr3_aa: CASSESGAGGYEQYF
d_call: TRBD2
clone_size: -
j_call: TRBJ2-7
v_call: TRBV25-1

cdr3_nt: TGTGCCTGGAGTGTAAACAGCTATGGCTACACCTTC
cdr3_aa: CAWSVNSYGYTF
d_call: -
clone_size: -
j_call: TRBJ1-2
v_call: TRBV30

cdr3_nt: TGTGCCAGCAGTTCCACCGGGACTTACCCTCTTGTCTATGGCTACACCTTC
cdr3_aa: CASSSTGTYPLVYGYTF
d_call: -
clone_size: -
j_call: TRBJ1-2
v_call: TRBV27

cdr3_nt: TGTGCCAGCCTTTGGAGGGGCACAGATACGCAGTATTTT
cdr3_aa: CASLWRGTDTQYF
d_call: -
clone_size: few
j_call: TRBJ2-3
v_call: TRBV7-2

cdr3_nt: TGTGCCAGTAGTATAGGGGGGCGGATCATGAACACTGAAGCTTTCTTT
cdr3_aa: CASSIGGRIMNTEAFF
d_call: -
clone_size: few
j_call: TRBJ1-1
v_call: TRBV19

cdr3_nt: TGTGCCAGCAGCTCGAGAACAGGGGGCTTTGAAGCTTTCTTT
cdr3_aa: CASSSRTGGFEAFF
d_call: TRBD1
clone_size: -
j_call: TRBJ1-1
v_call: TRBV7-8

cdr3_nt: TGTGCCACCAGCAGAGATTTAGCGGGAGCCTCCGAGCAGTACTTC
cdr3_aa: CATSRDLAGASEQYF
d_call: TRBD2
clone_size: -
j_call: TRBJ2-7
v_call: TRBV15

cdr3_nt: TGCGCCAGCAGCCAAGGCACCGGGACAGAACGCGAGCAGTACTTC
cdr3_aa: CASSQGTGTEREQYF
d_call: TRBD1
clone_size: -
j_call: TRBJ2-7
v_call: TRBV4-1

cdr3_nt: TGTGCCAGCAGTTTAACGGGATCCTACAATGAGCAGTTCTTC
cdr3_aa: CASSLTGSYNEQFF
d_call: -
clone_size: -
j_call: TRBJ2-1
v_call: TRBV6-6

cdr3_nt: TGTGCCAGCAGCCCCGAGGGAGCGGGAGTCTACGAGACCCAGTACTTC
cdr3_aa: CASSPEGAGVYETQYF
d_call: TRBD2
clone_size: once
j_call: TRBJ2-5
v_call: TRBV7-3

cdr3_nt: TGCGCCAGCAGCCCCACGGACAAGGCCCCCTACGAGCAGTACTTC
cdr3_aa: CASSPTDKAPYEQYF
d_call: -
clone_size: few
j_call: TRBJ2-7
v_call: TRBV4-1

cdr3_nt: TGTGCCACCAGCACTAGACAGGGTCGCGGGCAGTACTTC
cdr3_aa: CATSTRQGRGQYF
d_call: TRBD1
clone_size: -
j_call: TRBJ2-7
v_call: TRBV15

cdr3_nt: TGTGCCAGCAGAGGGGACAGAACAACTAATGAAAAACTGTTTTTT
cdr3_aa: CASRGDRTTNEKLFF
d_call: TRBD1
clone_size: once
j_call: TRBJ1-4
v_call: TRBV6-1

cdr3_nt: TGCGCCAGCAGCTTGTCAGGGAGGGACACTGAAGCTTTCTTT
cdr3_aa: CASSLSGRDTEAFF
d_call: -
clone_size: -
j_call: TRBJ1-1
v_call: TRBV5-1

cdr3_nt: TGTGCTTCTACTAGGACAGGCCGCAAGATCTCTGGAAACACCATATATTTT
cdr3_aa: CASTRTGRKISGNTIYF
d_call: -
clone_size: -
j_call: TRBJ1-3
v_call: TRBV21-1

cdr3_nt: TGTGCCAGCAGAACGGGGGGCAGATATGGCTACACCTTC
cdr3_aa: CASRTGGRYGYTF
d_call: -
clone_size: -
j_call: TRBJ1-2
v_call: TRBV6-6

cdr3_nt: TGTGCCTGGAGCCCCCACGGGACAGGGAACCAGCCCCAGCATTTT
cdr3_aa: CAWSPHGTGNQPQHF
d_call: TRBD1
clone_size: -
j_call: TRBJ1-5
v_call: TRBV30

cdr3_nt: TGTGCCAGTAGTACACGACAGTGGACAAGCTCCTACAATGAGCAGTTCTTC
cdr3_aa: CASSTRQWTSSYNEQFF
d_call: -
clone_size: -
j_call: TRBJ2-1
v_call: TRBV19

cdr3_nt: TGTGCCAGCAGTACAGGGGACCAGCCCCAGCATTTT
cdr3_aa: CASSTGDQPQHF
d_call: TRBD1
clone_size: -
j_call: TRBJ1-5
v_call: TRBV25-1